A single sample gave rise to the 10 T cell receptor beta chains below, sequenced in a study of shared clonotypes between healthy human individuals. Sequencing was performed with immunoSEQ multiplex PCR; in TCRdb, only in-frame clones are kept and a portion is missing. Of about 690,000 clones in the sample, about 92% were seen once. Sequencing was performed on memory CD8+ T cells from PBMCs. Subset defined: CD45RO+ cells pooled with CCR7-negative TemRA cells. The receptor set was obtained from a man aged 18 to 30 in good health. Some clones in this sample may be carry-over from other donors' samples.

CDR3 in amino acids: CASNSPVDTEGAGEAFF. The CDR3 bases are TGTGCCAGCAACTCTCCCGTCGACACAGAGGGGGCAGGGGAAGCTTTCTTT. This chain links TRBV28 with TRBJ1-1; 7 nucleotides align to TRBD1. Germline CDR1 reads MDHEN; CDR2 reads SYDVKM. J gave up 8 bases and V 7 bases, and 22 bases lay outside the gene matches. This CDR3 comprises 17 residues.

CDR3 DNA: TGTGCCATCAGTGAGTCGAGGGACAGGGGGATCTATGGCTACACCTTC. Its translation: CAISESRDRGIYGYTF. V and J are TRBV10-3 and TRBJ1-2; 11 bases agree with TRBD1. CDR3 length: 16 amino acids. With V trimmed by 0 bases and J by 4 bases, 4 bases remained unmatched. CDR1 and CDR2 (germline): ENHRY, SYGVKD.

Here the CDR3 reads CSVEGLAVNTQYF. Here the CDR3 DNA reads TGCAGCGTTGAGGGACTTGCGGTGAATACGCAGTATTTT. V gene TRBV29-1 combines with J gene TRBJ2-3, with D perhaps matching TRBD2 (6 bases). CDR1 is SQVTM, CDR2 ANQGSEA, per germline. CDR3 length equals 13 residues. Trimming took off 3 bases at V and 7 bases at J, with 14 bases between the two ends.

The gene calls are TRBV5-5 and TRBJ2-7; D not certain. The germline V gene encodes CDR1 SGHKS and CDR2 YYEKEE (reference sequence). CDR3 length equals 14 residues. With 3 bases removed from V and 4 bases from J, the gap between germline ends came to 14 bases. The CDR3 nucleotides are TGTGCCAGCAGCTCGCCCCTCCGTAAATACGAGCAGTACTTC. Protein: CASSSPLRKYEQYF.

This clone was seen a single time. The chain uses TRBV15 and TRBJ2-6; unclear D gene. V lost 5 bases to trimming and J lost 0 bases, with 14 bases between them. The germline gives CDR1 LNHNV, CDR2 YYDKDF (reference sequence). This CDR3 is built from 17 residues. Written as DNA, the CDR3 is TGTGCCACCAGCCTAGACAACAGCCGCTCTGGGGCCAACGTCCTGACTTTC. Protein sequence: CATSLDNSRSGANVLTF.

The chain couples TRBV4-3 to TRBJ2-5; D gene uncertain. The end of the DNA is better explained by TRBJ2-7, so the J call may be wrong. The CDR3 extends over 15 amino acids. Germline loops: CDR1 LGHNA, CDR2 YSLEER. The CDR3 DNA reads TGCGCCAGCAGCCAAGGATCAGCCCCGTCTCGCGAGCAGTACTTC. Encoded protein: CASSQGSAPSREQYF.

This chain connects TRBV13 to TRBJ1-6, with 10 positions matching TRBD1. The CDR3 has 15 amino acids. After removal of 3 bases from V and 6 bases from J, the junction contained 2 bases not matched to a gene. The germline V gene encodes CDR1 PRHDT and CDR2 FYEKMQ (reference sequence). The CDR3 loop reads CASSLDRGANSPLHF. The CDR3 region has the DNA TGTGCCAGCAGCTTGGACAGGGGGGCTAATTCACCCCTCCACTTT.

V gene TRBV6-6 combines with J gene TRBJ2-5; D ambiguous. The J call could be wrong; TRBJ2-7 is a better fit for the DNA end. Germline V gene lookup returns CDR1 MNHNY and CDR2 SVGAGI (reference sequence). The CDR3 runs to 13 residues. In nucleotides, the CDR3 is TGTGCCAGCAGCCAAGGGCCCACCTACGAGCAGTACTTC. It yields the protein CASSQGPTYEQYF.

This chain links TRBV6-6 with TRBJ2-1; 7 bases are a match to TRBD2. The germline CDR1 and CDR2 sequences are MNHNY and SVGAGI (reference sequence). V shed 2 bases and J 9 bases; nucleotides not matched to a gene: 4. This CDR3 region has 13 residues. CDR3 in amino acids: CASSYLAGVEQFF. CDR3 bases: TGTGCCAGCAGTTACCTTGCGGGAGTTGAGCAGTTCTTC.

The chain employs TRBV15 and TRBJ2-7; D is ambiguous. This CDR3 is built from 12 residues. The ends were cut back, 1 base at V and 5 bases at J, with 6 bases in the middle. Germline V gives CDR1 LNHNV, CDR2 YYDKDF (reference sequence). Here the CDR3 DNA reads TGTGCCACCAGCAGAGGAATAGACGAGCAGTACTTC. Its protein is CATSRGIDEQYF.